The clone carrying this T cell receptor (beta chain) appeared many times. TCRdb re-clonotyped the PCR reads through MiXCR. This sample has about 39,000 clones, with less than 20% found just once. The data originate from a study of metastatic and nonmetastatic thyroid tumors. Nobody among the patients had been given any treatment before thyroid surgery. The clonotype was recovered from a female donor with papillary thyroid cancer or a benign thyroid nodule (not recorded which). Some clones in this sample may be carry-over from other donors' samples. The sequenced material came from blood.

The CDR3 nucleotides are TGCGCCAGCAGCCCCGGGACTAGCGGGATCACAGATACGCAGTATTTT. This codes for CASSPGTSGITDTQYF. The V gene is TRBV5-1, the J gene TRBJ2-3; 13 nucleotides line up with TRBD2. The junction had 4 bases not matched to a gene; V was cut back by 4 bases and J by 2 bases. CDR3 size: 16 residues. Germline loops: CDR1 SGHRS, CDR2 YFSETQ.